The 32 T cell receptor beta chains below were found in one sample sequenced in a study of response to subunit inactivated influenza vaccine. TCRdb itself ran the RT-PCR reads through MiXCR, one entry per CDR3 protein. The sample includes 500,000 to 550,000 distinct CDR3 sequences, about 7.2% of them seen just once. Sequenced material: PBMCs from blood, taken around 25 months after vaccination. The receptors stem from a man between 50 and 75 years old who received an inactivated influenza vaccine.

The table lists this clonotype with a few counts. The genes are TRBV20-1 and TRBJ2-7, with D perhaps TRBD1 (5 bases). This CDR3 has 20 residues. Germline V gene sequence: CDR1 DFQATT, CDR2 SNEGSKA (reference sequence). With 3 bases removed from V and 2 bases from J, the gap between germline ends came to 32 bases. This CDR3 reads CSASASATDKKVNQAYEQYF. The CDR3 region has the DNA TGCAGTGCTAGCGCCTCTGCGACAGATAAGAAAGTAAATCAAGCCTACGAGCAGTACTTC.

The genes are TRBV6-5 and TRBJ2-7; D is ambiguous. V lost 4 bases to trimming and J lost 0 bases, with 10 bases between them. This CDR3 has 14 residues. In germline, CDR1 is MNHEY, CDR2 SVGAGI. DNA of the CDR3: TGTGCCAGCAGTTCCTTTGCAAGCTCCTACGAGCAGTACTTC. Amino acids: CASSSFASSYEQYF.

This clonotype was picked up a small number of times. The chain recombines TRBV20-1 with TRBJ2-1; a weak D match, TRBD2 (7 bases). This CDR3 is 13 amino acids long. Between the trimmed V and J ends, which lost 4 bases and 10 bases, there was a span of 17 bases. Germline V CDR1 and CDR2: DFQATT, SNEGSKA (reference sequence). The CDR3 sequence: CSATGGGPREQFF. In DNA, the CDR3 is TGCAGTGCTACGGGCGGGGGCCCAAGGGAGCAGTTCTTC.

This clonotype was counted only a few times. This sequence joins TRBV3-1 and TRBJ2-1, with 11 bases that match TRBD2. Germline V gene lookup returns CDR1 LGHDT and CDR2 YNNKEL (reference sequence). Trimming took 5 bases from V and 6 from J; bases not matched to a gene: 6. The length of the CDR3 is 15 residues. Here the CDR3 reads CASSISGGALNEQFF. In DNA, the CDR3 is TGTGCCAGCAGCATTAGCGGGGGGGCCCTCAATGAGCAGTTCTTC.

The chain employs TRBV24-1 and TRBJ2-1; D call uncertain. V was shortened by 0 bases and J by 5 bases, with 7 bases between the two germline ends. Per the germline V gene, CDR1 is KGHDR and CDR2 is SFDVKD. This CDR3 contains 14 residues. CDR3 amino acids: CATSDLRTDNEQFF. The CDR3 DNA reads as TGTGCCACCAGTGATTTGCGGACCGACAATGAGCAGTTCTTC.

This clonotype showed up many times. The rearrangement links TRBV13 to TRBJ2-1, with 15 bases that match TRBD2. With V trimmed by 5 bases and J by 4 bases, 3 bases remained unmatched. The V gene's germline CDR1 is PRHDT and CDR2 FYEKMQ (reference sequence). The CDR3 totals 16 residues. The CDR3: CASSAGTSGGYNEQFF. The DNA of the CDR3 is TGTGCCAGCAGCGCCGGGACTAGCGGGGGGTACAATGAGCAGTTCTTC.

This clonotype was counted at least ten times. The chain uses TRBV20-1 and TRBJ1-1, with D possibly being TRBD1 (5 bases). The CDR3 loop spans 12 amino acids. Trimming took off 5 bases at V and 4 bases at J, with 11 bases between the two ends. Germline-derived CDR1 and CDR2 are DFQATT and SNEGSKA (reference sequence). The CDR3 DNA reads as TGCAGTGCTGGACCCCAGGGCACTGAAGCTTTCTTT. Its translation is CSAGPQGTEAFF.

CDR3: CSAMGLAGRTDTQYF. The CDR3 bases are TGCAGTGCCATGGGATTAGCGGGGCGCACAGATACGCAGTATTTT. V is TRBV20-1 and J is TRBJ2-3; 8 bases agree with TRBD2. This CDR3 has 15 residues. Germline CDR1 reads DFQATT; CDR2 reads SNEGSKA (reference sequence). Trimming at V came to 6 bases and at J to 1 base, leaving 9 bases not matched to a gene.

Ten or more counts support this clonotype. The gene calls are TRBV6-1 and TRBJ2-3; 9 positions agree with TRBD2. V gave up 4 bases and J gave up 6 bases; unmatched junction bases: 8. The germline gives CDR1 MNHNS, CDR2 SASEGT. This CDR3 region has 15 residues. CDR3 protein: CASSALAGEWDTQYF. The CDR3 coding sequence is TGTGCCAGCAGTGCACTAGCGGGCGAGTGGGATACGCAGTATTTT.

This clonotype was seen a few times. The chain uses TRBV7-2 and TRBJ2-3; a weak D match, TRBD2 (5 bases). CDR3 length: 15 amino acids. Germline V lookup: CDR1 SGHTA, CDR2 FQGNSA. The V end was cut by 3 bases, the J end by 1 base, with 11 bases between. The CDR3 is CASSFGNGGTDTQYF. For the CDR3, the DNA is TGTGCCAGCAGCTTCGGGAACGGCGGCACAGATACGCAGTATTTT. The whole variable domain, remainder taken from reference TRBV7-2 and TRBJ2-3, is GAGVSQSPSNKVTEKGKDVELRCDPISGHTALYWYRQSLGQGLEFLIYFQGNSAPDKSGLPSDRFSAERTGGSVSTLTIQRTQQEDSAVYLCASSFGNGGTDTQYFGPGTRLTVL.

This clonotype has a handful of counts. This chain links TRBV5-1 with TRBJ2-7; perhaps TRBD1 as D (8 bases). V lost 1 base and J lost 7, with 21 bases in between. Germline V gives CDR1 SGHRS, CDR2 YFSETQ. The CDR3 contains 16 residues. The CDR3 sequence: CASSLYNRGGRREQYF. DNA for the CDR3: TGCGCCAGCAGCTTGTATAACAGGGGGGGCCGGAGGGAGCAGTACTTC.

The J gene is TRBJ2-5, the V gene TRBV4-2, with 10 bases fitting TRBD1. CDR3 size: 14 residues. The J segment lost 5 bases and the V segment lost 4 bases, leaving 4 bases of the junction unmatched. In germline, CDR1 is LGHNA, CDR2 YNFKEQ. DNA of the CDR3: TGTGCCAGCAGCCGACAGGGGGCCGGCGAGACCCAGTACTTC. Protein sequence: CASSRQGAGETQYF.

The chain has TRBV9 and TRBJ2-5; the D call may be TRBD1 or TRBD2 (5 bases each). Deletions cut 3 bases from V and 2 bases from J, with 17 bases between. CDR3 size: 16 residues. Germline values: CDR1 SGDLS, CDR2 YYNGEE. The CDR3: CASSAHGVGRQETQYF. The CDR3, as DNA: TGTGCCAGCAGCGCCCATGGGGTGGGACGTCAAGAGACCCAGTACTTC. Drawing the rest from reference TRBV9 and TRBJ2-5, the complete variable domain is DSGVTQTPKHLITATGQRVTLRCSPRSGDLSVYWYQQSLDQGLQFLIQYYNGEERAKGNILERFSAQQFPDLHSELNLSSLELGDSALYFCASSAHGVGRQETQYFGPGTRLLVL.

The chain uses TRBV21-1 and TRBJ2-4. TRBV21-1 counts as a pseudogene. The CDR3 spans 16 residues. In DNA form, the CDR3 reads TGTGCCAGCAGCGACCGGACGGATTCTCACAAAAACATTCAGTACTTC. Amino acid sequence: CASSDRTDSHKNIQYF.

The chain employs TRBV20-1 and TRBJ2-3; 8 bases map to TRBD2. Germline V CDR1 and CDR2: DFQATT, SNEGSKA (reference sequence). V dropped 6 bases and J dropped 6; count of bases not matched to a gene: 11. The CDR3 sequence is 14 residues long. CDR3 region: CSARRGAPMDTQYF. The DNA for the CDR3 is TGCAGTGCGCGGCGGGGGGCGCCCATGGATACGCAGTATTTT.

This clonotype was seen only a few times. The gene calls are TRBV4-3 and TRBJ1-5; no clear D. Germline values: CDR1 LGHNA, CDR2 YSLEER. The V and J ends lost 2 bases and 3 bases respectively, with 11 bases between them. CDR3 length: 15 residues. CDR3 in DNA: TGCGCCAGCAGCCAAAACCGCGGAGTCAATCAGCCCCAGCATTTT. Translation gives CASSQNRGVNQPQHF.

This chain's CDR3 is CASKKDRVNTEAFF. In DNA form, the CDR3 reads TGTGCCAGCAAGAAGGACAGGGTGAACACTGAAGCTTTCTTT. The V and J genes are TRBV7-9 and TRBJ1-1; 8 nucleotides align to TRBD1. Germline V gene data show CDR1 as SEHNR and CDR2 as FQNEAQ (reference sequence). J gave up 0 bases and V 7 bases, and 4 bases lay outside the gene matches. There are 14 residues in the CDR3.

The table lists this clonotype with many counts. V and J are TRBV5-6 and TRBJ1-2; D ambiguous. CDR3 size: 12 residues. In germline, CDR1 is SGHDT, CDR2 YYEEEE. Between the trimmed V and J ends, which lost 2 bases and 6 bases, there was a span of 8 bases. The CDR3 loop is CASSFVTHGYTF. The DNA of the CDR3 is TGTGCCAGCAGCTTCGTGACACATGGCTACACCTTC. Full variable domain (remainder filled in from reference TRBV5-6 and TRBJ1-2): DAGVTQSPTHLIKTRGQQVTLRCSPKSGHDTVSWYQQALGQGPQFIFQYYEEEERQRGNFPDRFSGHQFPNYSSELNVNALLLGDSALYLCASSFVTHGYTFGSGTRLTVV.

The rearrangement joins TRBV29-1 to TRBJ2-7, with TRBD2 matching 7 bases. CDR3 size: 13 residues. CDR1 and CDR2 from the germline V gene are SQVTM and ANQGSEA. The junction had 7 bases not matched to a gene; V was cut back by 5 bases and J by 3 bases. CDR3 in amino acids: CSVRPSGGYEQYF. For the CDR3, the DNA is TGCAGCGTTAGACCTAGCGGAGGCTACGAGCAGTACTTC.

At least ten counts were recorded for this clonotype. The chain combines TRBV6-2 or TRBV6-3 with TRBJ2-7; weak D call: TRBD2 (5 bases). The CDR3 has 14 amino acids. Germline CDR1 MNHEY, CDR2 SVGEGT. Deletions cut 4 bases from V and 7 bases from J, with 17 bases between. This CDR3 reads CASSFTLWTGEQYF. In DNA, the CDR3 is TGTGCCAGCAGTTTCACGCTATGGACGGGAGAGCAGTACTTC.

This clonotype was detected many times. The gene calls are TRBV6-1 and TRBJ1-3, with no clear D. The CDR3 runs to 14 residues. The V gene lost 6 bases and the J gene lost 0 bases, with 9 bases spanning the gap. Germline CDR1 is MNHNS and CDR2 is SASEGT. The CDR3: CASRPTLSGNTIYF. The CDR3 nucleotides are TGTGCCAGCAGGCCGACACTCTCTGGAAACACCATATATTTT.

This clonotype was seen ten or more times. The chain has TRBV5-1 and TRBJ1-1; 9 nucleotides line up with TRBD1. The ends lost 4 bases at V and 5 bases at J; junction bases unmatched: 6. CDR3 size: 14 residues. The germline gives CDR1 SGHRS, CDR2 YFSETQ. CDR3 protein: CASSTGTGITEAFF. Written as DNA, the CDR3 is TGCGCCAGCAGCACCGGGACAGGGATTACTGAAGCTTTCTTT. Combining the CDR3 with reference TRBV5-1 and TRBJ1-1 gives the whole variable domain KAGVTQTPRYLIKTRGQQVTLSCSPISGHRSVSWYQQTPGQGLQFLFEYFSETQRNKGNFPGRFSGRQFSNSRSEMNVSTLELGDSALYLCASSTGTGITEAFFGQGTRLTVV.

This clonotype has ten or more counts. The genes are TRBV5-1 and TRBJ2-5; 9 bases agree with TRBD1. The CDR3 covers 13 residues. Losses at the gene ends were 3 bases for V and 5 bases for J; bases not matched to a gene: 2. Germline assignment: CDR1 SGHRS and CDR2 YFSETQ. CDR3 sequence reads: CASSWTGDETQYF. The CDR3 region has the DNA TGCGCCAGCAGCTGGACAGGGGACGAGACCCAGTACTTC.

This clonotype was observed a handful of times. The V and J genes are TRBV14 and TRBJ1-4; maybe TRBD1 (5 bases). The germline V and J ends were trimmed by 0 bases and 8 bases, with 16 bases remaining between them. The CDR3 contains 16 residues. Germline loops: CDR1 SGHDN, CDR2 FVKESK. CDR3 nucleotides: TGTGCCAGCAGCCAAGATCACGGGGCAAGAGGGGAAAAACTGTTTTTT. This sequence encodes CASSQDHGARGEKLFF.

In this sample, this clonotype turned up a few times. V and J are TRBV28 and TRBJ2-5; perhaps D is TRBD1 or TRBD2 (6 bases each). Trimming took off 3 bases at V and 2 bases at J, with 13 bases between the two ends. Looked up from germline, CDR1 is MDHEN and CDR2 is SYDVKM. The CDR3 has 15 amino acids. This CDR3 is CASSLTGGGQETQYF. The CDR3 DNA reads TGTGCCAGCAGTTTGACCGGAGGGGGTCAAGAGACCCAGTACTTC.

The rearrangement joins TRBV5-1 to TRBJ2-3, with D maybe TRBD2 (5 bases). The V and J ends lost 2 bases and 1 base respectively, with 8 bases between them. The CDR3 runs 14 residues. CDR1 SGHRS and CDR2 YFSETQ come from the germline V gene. CDR3 sequence: CASSFSSGTDTQYF. For the CDR3, the DNA is TGCGCCAGCAGCTTCAGTAGCGGCACAGATACGCAGTATTTT.

The chain carries TRBV29-1 and TRBJ1-1, with TRBD1 matching 8 bases. Germline V CDR1 and CDR2: SQVTM, ANQGSEA. The V and J ends lost 7 bases and 1 base, in that order; junction bases with no gene match: 2. The CDR3 is 12 amino acids. CDR3 region: CSGGTGNTEAFF. The CDR3 DNA follows: TGCAGCGGAGGGACAGGGAACACTGAAGCTTTCTTT.

This clonotype was picked up a small number of times. The chain uses TRBV9 and TRBJ2-3, with D perhaps matching TRBD1 (6 bases). V was trimmed by 6 bases and J by 2 bases, leaving 16 bases between them. The CDR3 extends over 15 amino acids. Germline V gives CDR1 SGDLS, CDR2 YYNGEE. CDR3 DNA: TGTGCCAGCACCAAGACAGGTCAGAACACAGATACGCAGTATTTT. It yields the protein CASTKTGQNTDTQYF.

This clonotype was picked up many times. The chain carries TRBV29-1 and TRBJ2-7, with D possibly being TRBD1 (6 bases). Germline values: CDR1 SQVTM, CDR2 ANQGSEA. The CDR3 contains 11 residues. Between the trimmed V and J ends, which lost 5 bases and 6 bases, there was a span of 11 bases. CDR3 sequence (DNA): TGCAGCGTTCCGGGACAAAGCGAGCAGTACTTC. Protein sequence: CSVPGQSEQYF.

This clonotype was detected many times. CDR3 bases: TGTGCCAGCAGCTTCTCACCGGATCGGGGGGGCTACACCTTC. The encoded protein is CASSFSPDRGGYTF. J is TRBJ1-2 and V is TRBV7-9, with a weak D call TRBD1 (5 bases). V shed 3 bases and J shed 8 bases, with 16 bases lying between them. The CDR3 consists of 14 residues. Germline CDR1 and CDR2: SEHNR and FQNEAQ (reference sequence).

This clonotype was seen more than once but under ten times. The chain uses TRBV5-4 and TRBJ2-1, with TRBD2 matching 8 bases. Germline V gives CDR1 SGHNT, CDR2 YYREEE (reference sequence). CDR3 size: 17 residues. The V segment lost 4 bases and the J segment 9 bases; nucleotides outside the gene matches: 18. The CDR3 region is CASSVLTGTRSSGEQFF. CDR3 DNA: TGTGCCAGCAGCGTACTCACCGGGACTAGGAGTTCGGGTGAGCAGTTCTTC.

V usage is TRBV20-1 and J usage is TRBJ1-2; 9 bases line up with TRBD1. CDR3 size: 13 residues. CDR1 is DFQATT and CDR2 is SNEGSKA in the germline V gene (reference sequence). The V segment lost 5 bases and the J segment 2 bases; nucleotides outside the gene matches: 3. The CDR3 reads CSAWTGENYGYTF. CDR3 DNA: TGCAGTGCTTGGACAGGGGAGAACTATGGCTACACCTTC.